This T cell receptor beta chain is drawn from a study of blood T cell repertoires in COVID-19. Method: immunoSEQ multiplex PCR; TCRdb's copy keeps in-frame clones and lacks some. The sample shows over 300,000 clones, approximately 87% of them seen only once. A single count supports this clone. Looked up from germline, CDR1 is MNHNY and CDR2 is SVGAGI (reference sequence). This CDR3 has 14 residues. Trimming cost V 6 bases and J 0 bases; bases outside gene matches: 5. The sequencing input was PBMCs or T cells enriched from blood (not recorded which). The receptor's source is a young woman with acute COVID-19. The rearrangement joins TRBV6-6 to TRBJ2-7, with 7 bases fitting TRBD1. The CDR3 bases are TGTGCCAGCAGAAAACGGGACAGCTCCTACGAGCAGTACTTC. It translates to CASRKRDSSYEQYF.